Shown below are 3 T cell receptor beta chains from a single sample sequenced in a study of regulatory T cells in long-lasting Graves disease. Time point noted: newly diagnosed GD, antithyroid drugs for less than 3 months. RNA from PBMCs was the source of the TCR library. Sequencing libraries for TCR beta were prepared with iRepertoire HTBI primers and Arm-PCR of CDR3 regions. TCRdb recomputed calls from the multiplex PCR reads with MiXCR, one row per CDR3 protein. The sample lists around 320,000 distinct CDR3 sequences, 15% to 20% seen once, with roughly 30% in the top ten. These data are also associated with another study on T cells in Graves' hyperthyroidism and ophthalmopathy.

This sample comprised peripheral blood mononuclear cells (PBMCs), obtained at new diagnosis, from a patient treated with antithyroid drugs. All receptors come from a man aged 40-49 years with Graves disease.

This clonotype was found a few times. V usage is TRBV28 and J usage is TRBJ2-2; the D is unclear. Germline assignment: CDR1 MDHEN and CDR2 SYDVKM. Trimming removed 6 bases from V and 6 bases from J, with 8 bases in between. The CDR3 has 12 residues. CDR3 protein: CASSHPPGELFF. The CDR3 DNA is TGTGCCAGCAGCCATCCCCCCGGGGAGCTGTTTTTT.

This clonotype turned up a few times. The CDR3 bases are TGTGCCAGCAGAAACCGTGTAACAGATACGCAGTATTTT. Encoded protein: CASRNRVTDTQYF. The rearrangement links TRBV6-2 or TRBV6-3 to TRBJ2-3; D gene unclear. The germline CDR1 and CDR2 sequences are MNHEY and SVGEGT. The CDR3 extends over 13 amino acids. Trimming took off 6 bases at V and 3 bases at J, with 10 bases between the two ends.

This clonotype was detected ten times or more. The rearrangement joins TRBV20-1 to TRBJ2-7, with 7 nucleotides matching TRBD1. CDR3 length equals 15 residues. CDR1 is DFQATT and CDR2 is SNEGSKA in the germline V gene (reference sequence). V shed 1 base, J shed 0 bases, and the junction held 6 bases outside the gene matches. Here the CDR3 DNA reads TGCAGTGCTAGAGCAACAGGGGACAGCTCCTACGAGCAGTACTTC. This encodes CSARATGDSSYEQYF.